What follows is one T cell receptor (beta chain) and its context. This sample is drawn from a study of blood T cell repertoires in COVID-19. Study as a whole: T cells, B-cell-depleted T cells, or PBMCs supplied cDNA or gDNA.

Study members were between about 18 and 95 years old and lived in roughly 24 US regions. The CDR3 length is 15 residues. In germline, CDR1 is MRHNA, CDR2 SNTAGT. V was trimmed by 3 bases and J by 5 bases, leaving 11 bases between them. Profiling relied on immunoSEQ multiplex PCR, and the TCRdb table lists in-frame clones only, not all of them. This table has roughly 140,000 clones, more than 75% appearing once. Sequenced material: PBMCs or T cells enriched from blood (not recorded which). This TCR was recovered from a woman aged 25 to 39 with acute COVID-19. The chain links TRBV6-4 to TRBJ1-6; D call uncertain. DNA for the CDR3: TGTGCCAGCAGTGAAGTACGCGGGAATAATTCACCCCTCCACTTT. Translating gives CASSEVRGNNSPLHF.